The clone carrying this T cell receptor beta chain was seen a single time. This specimen comes from a study of blood T cell repertoires in COVID-19. The CDR3 runs 14 residues. From germline, CDR1 is SEHNR and CDR2 FQNEAQ (reference sequence). Deletions cut 4 bases from V and 5 bases from J, with 12 bases between. Assay: immunoSEQ multiplex PCR; the TCRdb copy retains only in-frame clones and omits some. The table lists roughly 35,000 clones, around nine tenths of them singletons. The sequence came from a man between 60 and 75 years old with active COVID-19. This chain joins TRBV7-9 and TRBJ2-1; possibly TRBD2 for D (6 bases). Sequenced input: peripheral blood. CDR3 region: CASSSETRDNEQFF. The CDR3 nucleotides are TGTGCCAGCAGCTCCGAGACTAGGGACAATGAGCAGTTCTTC.